The text below deals with one T cell receptor (beta chain). V trimming: 3 bases; J trimming: 6 bases; junction bases outside the gene matches: 6. Germline assignment: CDR1 DFQATT and CDR2 SNEGSKA (reference sequence). CDR3 length: 13 amino acids. This sample is drawn from a study of CD8 T cells in Susac syndrome. Sequencing of TCR beta, carried out with a high-throughput approach, was applied to CD8+ and CD4+ T cells from the blood. The RNA, about 0.5 to 1 ug, was put through reverse transcription using random hexamers. TCRdb called the immunoSEQ multiplex PCR reads again in MiXCR, with one record for every CDR3 protein. The table includes under 200,000 distinct CDR3 sequences, 90% to 95% detected once.

Sequenced: CD4+ T cells from PBMCs. The chain is built from TRBV20-1 and TRBJ2-3, with 7 bases lining up with TRBD2. This receptor was obtained from a human donor in good health. The chain's CDR3 is CSARDVGRDTQYF. CDR3 nucleotides: TGCAGTGCTAGGGATGTCGGGAGGGATACGCAGTATTTT.